This T cell receptor (beta chain) was recovered during a study of early T cells in non-severe SARS-CoV-2 infection. Background on the study: Chains stayed unpaired after sequencing of bulk RNA from unsorted whole blood. General study results and limits: Matches to VDJdb favored anti-spike CD8 responses and missed private and CD4 specificities.

The CDR3 is 15 amino acids. Trimming took off 4 bases at V and 5 bases at J, with 17 bases between the two ends. CDR1 is SGHRS and CDR2 is YFSETQ in the germline V gene. This clonotype came up many times. No antigen is known for it. Individually, cDNA molecules had unique molecular identifiers attached to them. MiXCR, run by TCRdb on the 5' RACE reads, gives a single entry per CDR3 protein. The data hold 60,000 to 70,000 distinct CDR3 sequences, with roughly 10% observed a single time. Sequencing input: whole blood. This receptor was obtained from an adult who was a healthcare worker with PCR-confirmed SARS-CoV-2 infection or an uninfected control (not recorded which). This chain joins TRBV5-1 and TRBJ2-3, with D possibly matching TRBD2 (6 bases). In nucleotides, the CDR3 is TGCGCCAGCAGCGTAAGTGGAGGGGTCAGAGATACGCAGTATTTT. Its protein is CASSVSGGVRDTQYF. The full variable domain, completed using reference TRBV5-1 and TRBJ2-3, is KAGVTQTPRYLIKTRGQQVTLSCSPISGHRSVSWYQQTPGQGLQFLFEYFSETQRNKGNFPGRFSGRQFSNSRSEMNVSTLELGDSALYLCASSVSGGVRDTQYFGPGTRLTVL.